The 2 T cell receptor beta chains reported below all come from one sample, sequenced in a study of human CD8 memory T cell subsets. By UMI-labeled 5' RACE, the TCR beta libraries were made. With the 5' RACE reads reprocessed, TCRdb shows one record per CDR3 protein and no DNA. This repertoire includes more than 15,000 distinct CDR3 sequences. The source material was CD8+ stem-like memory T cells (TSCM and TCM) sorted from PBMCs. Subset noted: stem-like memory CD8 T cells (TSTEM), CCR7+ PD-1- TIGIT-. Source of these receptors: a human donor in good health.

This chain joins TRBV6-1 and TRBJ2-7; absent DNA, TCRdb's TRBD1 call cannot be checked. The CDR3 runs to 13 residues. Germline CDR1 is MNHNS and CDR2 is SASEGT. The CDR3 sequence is CASSYDRTYEQYF.

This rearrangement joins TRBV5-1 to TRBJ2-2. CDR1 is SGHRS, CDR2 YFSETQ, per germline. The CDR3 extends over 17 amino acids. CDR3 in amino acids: CASSLGYVSANTGELFF.